This entry lists 4 T cell receptor beta chains sequenced from one sample in a study of shared clonotypes between healthy human individuals (dated by TCRdb to 2020 to 2021). The library was made by the immunoSEQ multiplex PCR assay. TCRdb stores this immuneACCESS table with in-frame sequences only. Part of the clones is absent; in the studies checked, under half of the shortfall reflects unresolved V genes, and no reason is known for the rest. The sample contains approximately 400,000 clones, around 96% of them found a single time. The top ten constitute approximately 0.32% of the sample. The sequenced sample consisted of memory CD8+ T cells sorted from blood. The sample's cell subset or site, from its label and the paper: CD45RO+ cells pooled with CCR7-negative TemRA cells. Receptor source: a man aged 25-45 years in good health.

The rearrangement links TRBV28 to TRBJ1-2; unclear D gene. In germline, CDR1 is MDHEN, CDR2 SYDVKM. The V and J ends lost 0 bases and 2 bases respectively, with 7 bases between them. This CDR3 comprises 14 residues. In DNA form, the CDR3 reads TGTGCCAGCAGTTTATGGGAAAAAAACTATGGCTACACCTTC. Protein sequence: CASSLWEKNYGYTF.

The chain carries TRBV5-1 and TRBJ2-5, with D perhaps TRBD1 or TRBD2 (5 bases each). The germline gives CDR1 SGHRS, CDR2 YFSETQ. The V end lost 5 bases, the J end lost 5 bases, and 13 bases lay between the germline ends. CDR3 length: 13 residues. The CDR3 is CASSFSREETQYF. The CDR3 DNA follows: TGCGCCAGCAGTTTCTCCAGGGAGGAGACCCAGTACTTC.

Remarks on this clone: The sample holds other DNA sequences that translate to the same CDR3. The chain employs TRBV6-1 and TRBJ1-4, with unresolved D. The CDR3 is made up of 11 amino acids. The V gene's germline CDR1 is MNHNS and CDR2 SASEGT. V shed 1 base and J shed 8 bases, with 2 bases lying between them. The CDR3 protein is CASSEVEKLFF. The CDR3 DNA is TGTGCCAGCAGTGAAGTGGAAAAACTGTTTTTT.

The genes are TRBV11-1 and TRBJ2-3, with 7 positions matching TRBD2. Germline CDR1 reads SGHAT; CDR2 reads FQDESV (reference sequence). The CDR3 extends over 16 amino acids. V shed 4 bases and J 0 bases; nucleotides not matched to a gene: 7. CDR3 DNA sequence: TGTGCCAGCAGCTCCCCTCTAGCGGTCAGCACAGATACGCAGTATTTT. Translation: CASSSPLAVSTDTQYF. Together with reference TRBV11-1 and TRBJ2-3, the CDR3 gives the full variable domain: EAEVAQSPRYKITEKSQAVAFWCDPISGHATLYWYRQILGQGPELLVQFQDESVVDDSQLPKDRFSAERLKGVDSTLKIQPAELGDSAMYLCASSSPLAVSTDTQYFGPGTRLTVL.